This T cell receptor (beta chain) emerged from a study of identical twins. Study-level findings and limits: Analyses based on zero insertions could be partly confounded by invariant MAIT and iNKT cells.

TCRdb passed the 5' RACE reads through MiXCR, listing each CDR3 protein once. The table records 450,000 or so distinct CDR3 sequences, around a sixth of them present only once. In its sample, this clonotype was seen a few times. Its specificity is not known. The CDR3 contains 20 residues. In germline, CDR1 is DFQATT, CDR2 SNEGSKA (reference sequence). Trimming took off 6 bases at V and 0 bases at J, with 31 bases between the two ends. Everyone who donated was a healthy Caucasian. Sequencing was performed on naive T cells sorted from blood. The gene calls are TRBV20-1 and TRBJ2-3, with no clear D. This TCR derives from a man in his fifties in good health. As DNA, the CDR3 is TGCAGTGCATACCCCATTCTGCCTAAGTCCTCTCTTATTAGCACAGATACGCAGTATTTT. Translating gives CSAYPILPKSSLISTDTQYF.